The TCR beta chain described here comes from a study of cytomegalovirus exposure and HLA in healthy donors (dated 2017 in TCRdb). General notes on the study: An earlier analysis of approximately 640 of the donors reported roughly 270 Gb of sequence data and around 120 million unique TCR beta sequences from around 200 million T cells. Roughly 300 gigabases of sequencing data and tens of millions of unique TCR sequences made up an early release that covered approximately 620 HLA-typed donors. Of the roughly 400 genotyped donors, approximately 80% fell in the genetic ancestry cluster associated with self-reported Caucasian donors. The study aimed to test whether signatures of past pathogen exposure could be identified by cataloging public T cell receptors. The study used immunosequencing to profile the T cell repertoires of 600 to 850 subjects and linked those repertoires to cytomegalovirus serostatus. A separate validation cohort of over 95 different subjects was used in addition to the roughly 700-subject first cohort. To predict cytomegalovirus infection status, the study combined high-throughput TCR immunosequencing, statistical association of individual TCRs with disease status, and machine learning. A later analysis re-examined previously published TCR beta repertoires from more than 600 donors and added high-resolution HLA genotyping to investigate patterns of TCR occurrence. Rather than using new phenotypic data, the later analysis identified candidate immune exposures from TCR beta sequences and from how often those sequences occurred across donors. An earlier analysis of about 600 of the donors used high-throughput TCR beta sequencing to judge whether each TCR beta V gene segment behaved as functional or pseudogenic. Donor age, sex, ethnicity and CMV serostatus were collected together with the repertoire data. A later genetic analysis took genome-wide SNP genotypes for about 55% of the roughly 670 donors and used that subset as a discovery cohort. All discovery cohort repertoires had been generated on a single sequencing platform. Both class I and class II loci were covered by HLA typing, at four-digit resolution. Typing coverage differed by locus: A, B, C, DRB1 and DQB1 were typed in roughly 620-640 donors, DQA1 in 500 to 550, DPA1 in over 600, and DPB1 in about 450. Because of strong linkage in the cohort, roughly five DR-DQ haplotypes were treated as single units for association and clustering. On average, over 200,000 unique TCR beta nucleotide sequences were sequenced per donor among 300 to 500 genotyped donors of the cohort, with roughly 18% of those sequences being non-productive. Summary of the overall study and its limitations: The 87-base-pair reads could not distinguish some IMGT-functional V segments, including TRBV6-2 and TRBV6-3, so those segments were excluded. A cluster of highly shared sequence variants was judged likely to represent a technical artifact of the sequencing pipeline. A total of roughly 160 TCR beta chains were listed by the study as associated with cytomegalovirus. Most TCR sequences were observed very rarely across donors, whereas some public TCRs were present in many individuals. Correlated functional status among segregating V segments might reflect linkage disequilibrium, but an unknown experimental factor could not be ruled out. A further reported finding was that TCR beta sequences accurately predicted the HLA-A and HLA-B alleles for most subjects in the first cohort. In a later genetic analysis, fewer N-insertions in productive TCRs were reported among donors in an Asian-associated ancestry cluster than the approximately 710-donor mean. In this cohort, only TCR beta chains were sequenced, and detectable features were limited by the absence of alpha or paired-chain data. A later analysis found that most CMV-associated TCR beta chains appeared HLA-restricted, with HLA associations seemingly driven largely by CMV exposure. A few of the identified cytomegalovirus-associated TCR beta chains were confirmed in vitro to be specific for cytomegalovirus antigens. According to a later analysis, parvovirus B19, influenza, CMV and Epstein-Barr virus appeared linked to several top co-occurrence clusters. HLA typing was unavailable for some donors at each locus, so association tests used only the typed subset. In a later analysis, the rate of TCR association differed among HLA loci, with DRB1 alleles having the most associated TCRs and HLA-C alleles having the fewest. Specific HLA alleles were associated with around 18,000 TCR beta sequences at a false discovery rate of 0.05 in a later analysis. In a later analysis, HLA-associated TCR beta chains were found to be more clonally expanded and to have lower generation probabilities than equally common non-associated chains. The earlier analysis of nearly 600 of the donors excluded seventeen rarely observed V segments, including chromosome 9 orphons, because counts were too low. For the cohort, immune exposure information was limited to CMV serostatus. Cytomegalovirus status was reported to be diagnosed by the classifier with high specificity and sensitivity in both the original and validation cohorts. In a later genetic analysis, a missense DCLRE1C variant was associated with V-gene and J-gene trimming of TCR beta chains, and the association was replicated in an independent cohort. In an earlier analysis of several hundred of the donors, most TCR beta V segments were observed in productive rearrangements about 87% or about 30% of the time, broadly matching IMGT annotations. When HLA alleles, especially DR and DQ, strongly co-occurred, attributing TCR associations to individual alleles was difficult. Presence/absence analyses assumed roughly uniform sequencing depth across donors, an assumption that may not hold. It was suggested by the authors that the approach could potentially be generalized to other disease states and immunological phenotypes.

The library relied on the immunoSEQ multiplex PCR assay. For the multiplex PCR, a mixture combining 60 forward primers for TCR Vbeta segments and 13 reverse primers for TCR Jbeta segments was used. The CDR3 region of rearranged TCR beta genes was amplified from genomic DNA by a multiplex PCR assay. The amplified TCR beta libraries were sequenced on the Illumina HiSeq System as 87-base-pair reads. Regarding the original processing steps: A later analysis tallied approximately 87 million unique TCR beta chains across the 610 or so repertoires, and about 12 million of those chains were shared by two or more donors. Raw reads were error-corrected and collapsed into unique sequences by a nearest-neighbor algorithm in which closely related sequences were merged to remove PCR and sequencing errors. Alignment of CDR3 sequences to IMGT reference sequences was used to assign V, D and J gene segments. For a sequence to be retained, a match of at least six nucleotides was required to both a V gene segment and a J gene segment. A rearrangement counted as productive if the CDR3 had no stop codons and remained in frame with V and J, and every other rearrangement counted as non-productive. Following IMGT convention, CDR3 was defined as the stretch from the second conserved V-encoded cysteine up to the conserved J-encoded phenylalanine. In an earlier analysis of roughly 580 of the donors, sequences lacking an unambiguous match to a single V gene segment were excluded. In an earlier analysis of about 590 of the donors, a V segment was called functional when productive rearrangements were above 56.7%, and segregating when the standard deviation between donors exceeded 5%. A statistical classification framework was developed to diagnose cytomegalovirus status using the catalog of TCR beta chain sequences. In a later analysis, TCR nucleotide sequences were compared against IMGT/GENE-DB human TR gene sequences so that V and J genes could be assigned. A later analysis assigned CDR3 sequences and most-parsimonious VDJ recombination scenarios with the TCRdist pipeline. In a later analysis, every TCR beta chain was defined by the combination of its CDR3 amino acid sequence and its V-gene family, and reads without a unique V-gene family were dropped. To address suspected cross-contamination and a sequencing artifact, a later analysis removed around 600 highly shared, low-generation-probability nucleotide sequences. A later analysis calculated a clonal expansion index for each public chain from normalized within-repertoire ranks of inferred template counts. In a later analysis, generation probabilities were computed with a VDJ recombination model fitted to out-of-frame rearrangements, and the resulting probabilities were checked against IGoR. In a later analysis, TCR-TCR, TCR-HLA and TCR-CMV co-occurrence was scored with hypergeometric tests, and a repertoire-size bias correction was applied to TCR pairs. A later analysis estimated false discovery rates by permuting HLA or CMV assignments 20 times. In a later analysis, co-occurring TCRs were grouped using DBSCAN, and TCRdist sequence similarity was added for clustering within HLA-allele-positive subsets. Co-occurrence clustering excluded repertoires with fewer than 30,000 or more than 120,000 public chains, plus five with anomalous nucleotide sharing. TCRdb re-hosts the immuneACCESS table, in-frame sequences only. Its copies lack some clones; in the studies checked, an unresolved V gene accounts for under half of them, and the cause for the rest is not known. D and trimming were read from the DNA, whereas the V and J calls and clone size are those reported in that table. For this sample the table gives approximately 97,000 clones, of which 79% were detected only once. Together, the top ten hold around 3% of the sample.

From the cysteine up to the phenylalanine, the CDR3 has a length of 14 residues. Here the CDR3 DNA is all that survives: 42 bases in frame from base 1. Sequences SGHRS (CDR1) and YFSETQ (CDR2) are obtained from the germline V gene. The germline V end is reduced by 4 bases and the J end by 2 bases; junction bases left unmatched: 6. Regarding this clone: No antigen is known for it. No base quality information exists; no much larger clone differs at one position.

In total, 600 or so healthy bone marrow donors made up the cohort. Cohort members were all nominally healthy when sampled, although unrecorded immune exposures were likely present. The donor tested CMV seropositive, placing the donor among the 250 to 300 seropositive members of the cohort. A peripheral blood sample was collected from each donor, and TCR beta sequencing was performed on peripheral blood mononuclear cells. The Qiagen DNeasy Blood Extraction Kit was used to extract genomic DNA from the blood cell samples. The sequence joins TRBV5-1 to TRBJ2-7, with 7 central nucleotides matching TRBD2. The clonotype was recovered from a male donor in good health and CMV-seropositive. Sequenced input: PBMCs. The CDR3 in this case is CASSPVSGPYEQYF. The nucleotides read TGCGCCAGCAGCCCTGTTAGCGGGCCCTACGAGCAGTACTTC.